This T cell receptor beta chain stems from a study of post-analysis software for immune sequencing data. For the study at large: Patients with relapsing-remitting, secondary progressive and progressive-relapsing multiple sclerosis courses were all represented. Overall study findings and caveats: Controls' normalized Chao1 diversity significantly exceeded that of multiple sclerosis patients. Under the F measure, samples that were prepared in one batch clustered strongly together. Higher frequency in patients than in controls was seen for about 5 TRBV segments, with TRBV5-6, TRBV5-1 and TRBV20-1 among them.

Prepared libraries of TCR beta cDNA carried unique molecular identifiers. MiXCR was run by TCRdb on the PCR reads, yielding one entry per CDR3 protein. Altogether roughly 800,000 distinct CDR3 sequences are present, 30% being singletons, with the ten largest covering more than 0.55%. This clonotype was recorded a few times. Its antigen is not known. Trimming cost V 0 bases and J 9 bases, with 17 bases left between them. CDR1 and CDR2 from the germline V gene are LGHDT and YNNKEL (reference sequence). CDR3 length equals 15 residues. This clonotype originated in a girl aged 5 to 17 with multiple sclerosis. The V call is TRBV3-1, the J call TRBJ2-5; TRBD2 is a possible D gene (6 bases). The sample comprised blood. As DNA, the CDR3 is TGTGCCAGCAGCCAAGAAGGGAACCTTTGGAGGGCCCAGTACTTC. Translated, it gives CASSQEGNLWRAQYF.